This note documents a single T cell receptor beta chain sequence. Per the authors' pipeline: Nucleated cell number was recorded as an estimate derived from reference gene primer amplification. Data came from immunoSEQ multiplex PCR; TCRdb stores just in-frame clones and leaves some out. V and J calls and clone size follow that table, whereas D and trimming were derived from the DNA. Among over 600,000 clones listed, about 87% were seen once. CDR1 and CDR2 from the germline V gene are GTSNPN and SVGIG (reference sequence). V was trimmed by 1 base and J by 3 bases, leaving 9 bases between them. The CDR3 is made up of 13 amino acids. The data are from a study of blood T cell repertoires in COVID-19. Study summary: Samples of COVID-19 (acute and convalescent) were obtained from the United States, Italy and Spain. Nucleic acid was either cDNA or gDNA, and it came from T cells, B-cell-depleted T cells, or PBMCs.

The chain links TRBV30 to TRBJ1-2; TRBD1 might be the D (5 bases). The sample taken for sequencing was peripheral blood. The TCR was taken from a young woman with acute or convalescent COVID-19. CDR3 DNA: TGTGCCTGGAGTGGCAGGGTTGACTATGGCTACACCTTC. It translates to CAWSGRVDYGYTF.